Presented here are 21 T cell receptor beta chains from one specimen sequenced in a study of T cell repertoires in cytomegalovirus infection. TCRdb reprocessed the reads via MiXCR and lists one record per CDR3 protein. Among some 150,000 distinct CDR3 sequences listed, about 6.1% were seen once. The sequenced sample was PBMCs. These receptors all come from a human donor in good health (CMV status not recorded). Some clones in this sample may be carry-over from other donors' samples.

The rearrangement uses TRBV7-9 and TRBJ1-2; 9 bases map to TRBD1. Germline CDR1 SEHNR, CDR2 FQNEAQ (reference sequence). J lost 3 bases, V lost 1 base, and 3 bases had no gene match. This CDR3 spans 15 amino acids. The chain's CDR3 is CASSLVTGGDYGYTF. The CDR3 DNA follows: TGTGCCAGCAGCTTAGTTACAGGGGGCGACTATGGCTACACCTTC.

This sequence joins TRBV29-1 and TRBJ1-1; D gene ambiguous. V was pared by 7 bases and J by 1 base, with 4 bases between. The CDR3 sequence is 10 residues long. Germline lookup yields CDR1 SQVTM and CDR2 ANQGSEA. CDR3 loop: CSAKNTEAFF. The CDR3 DNA is TGCAGCGCTAAGAACACTGAAGCTTTCTTT.

This clonotype was seen many times. The V gene is TRBV28, the J gene TRBJ1-6; TRBD1 might be the D (6 bases). Trimming removed 6 bases at V and 7 bases at J, with 16 bases between. This CDR3 contains 15 residues. CDR1 is MDHEN and CDR2 is SYDVKM in the germline V gene. The CDR3 coding sequence is TGTGCCAGCAGGTCCACAGGGAACAACAATTCACCCCTCCACTTT. Encoded protein: CASRSTGNNNSPLHF.

As concerns this clonotype: A read error may explain this, as a much larger clone is one base away. This chain links TRBV7-2 with TRBJ2-3, with a possible D match to TRBD1 (5 bases). The CDR3 consists of 14 residues. The V gene's germline CDR1 is SGHTA and CDR2 FQGNSA. Deletions cut 2 bases from V and 5 bases from J, with 11 bases between. The chain's CDR3 is CASSLTDNIDTQYF. The DNA for the CDR3 is TGTGCCAGCAGCTTAACGGACAATATAGATACGCAGTATTTT.

The chain has TRBV7-2 and TRBJ1-2; D is uncertain. The CDR3 extends over 15 amino acids. V lost 5 bases and J lost 4, with 17 bases in between. Germline CDR1 reads SGHTA; CDR2 reads FQGNSA. DNA for the CDR3: TGTGCCAGCAGCCCAAACCCCGCAGGCGTCTATGGCTACACCTTC. Translation: CASSPNPAGVYGYTF.

The table lists this clonotype with many counts. The chain employs TRBV9 and TRBJ2-1; 10 nucleotides line up with TRBD2. V lost 0 bases and J lost 10; bases outside the gene matches: 10. Germline V lookup: CDR1 SGDLS, CDR2 YYNGEE. This CDR3 contains 16 residues. The CDR3 reads CASSVELAGSLGEQFF. The CDR3 region has the DNA TGTGCCAGCAGCGTAGAACTAGCGGGGAGCCTAGGAGAGCAGTTCTTC.

This clonotype was recorded at least ten times. This sequence joins TRBV6-1 and TRBJ2-3; D may be TRBD2 (5 bases). The V end lost 8 bases, the J end lost 0 bases, and 18 bases lay between the germline ends. In germline, CDR1 is MNHNS, CDR2 SASEGT. This CDR3 has 16 amino acids. This CDR3 is CASRSSRFVSTDTQYF. Here the CDR3 DNA reads TGTGCCAGCCGGTCTAGCAGGTTCGTCAGCACAGATACGCAGTATTTT.

This clonotype has just a few counts. This rearrangement joins TRBV20-1 to TRBJ2-1; the match to TRBD2 covers 11 bases. CDR3 size: 13 residues. Germline CDR1 and CDR2: DFQATT and SNEGSKA (reference sequence). The V segment lost 3 bases and the J segment 10 bases; nucleotides outside the gene matches: 5. CDR3 amino acids: CSASSGGAWEQFF. The CDR3 DNA reads TGCAGTGCTAGTAGCGGGGGGGCCTGGGAGCAGTTCTTC.

This clonotype has at least ten counts. The V call is TRBV5-1, the J call TRBJ2-6, with D unclear. V was clipped by 6 bases and J by 0 bases, with 7 bases between them. The germline gives CDR1 SGHRS, CDR2 YFSETQ. There are 14 residues in the CDR3. CDR3 DNA: TGCGCCAGCAATCCGGACTCTGGGGCCAACGTCCTGACTTTC. Amino acid sequence: CASNPDSGANVLTF.

Many counts were recorded for this clonotype. The chain recombines TRBV2 with TRBJ2-5; 8 bases map to TRBD2. The trim removed 7 bases at V and 1 base at J, leaving 11 bases unmatched. From germline, CDR1 is SNHLY and CDR2 FYNNEI. This CDR3 has 16 residues. In DNA, the CDR3 is TGTGCCAGCACCGGGGGGACGGGGGGGGTCCAAGAGACCCAGTACTTC. It specifies CASTGGTGGVQETQYF.

In its sample, this clonotype was seen many times. The CDR3 region is CASSVPGIGADTQYF. CDR3 sequence (DNA): TGTGCCAGCAGCGTTCCGGGTATTGGCGCAGATACGCAGTATTTT. This chain joins TRBV28 and TRBJ2-3, with D unresolved. Germline CDR1 reads MDHEN; CDR2 reads SYDVKM. V shed 6 bases and J shed 4 bases, with 17 bases lying between them. This CDR3 has 15 residues. Variable domain in full (rest from reference TRBV28 and TRBJ2-3): DVKVTQSSRYLVKRTGEKVFLECVQDMDHENMFWYRQDPGLGLRLIYFSYDVKMKEKGDIPEGYSVSREKKERFSLILESASTNQTSMYLCASSVPGIGADTQYFGPGTRLTVL.

This clonotype appeared a few times. The rearrangement uses TRBV7-9 and TRBJ1-1; 8 nucleotides match TRBD1. V shed 5 bases and J 8 bases; nucleotides not matched to a gene: 7. The CDR3 contains 13 residues. Germline values: CDR1 SEHNR, CDR2 FQNEAQ (reference sequence). DNA of the CDR3: TGTGCCAGCAGCAAACAATGGACAGGGGAAGCTTTCTTT. Translated, it gives CASSKQWTGEAFF. The full variable domain, completed using reference TRBV7-9 and TRBJ1-1, is DTGVSQNPRHKITKRGQNVTFRCDPISEHNRLYWYRQTLGQGPEFLTYFQNEAQLEKSRLLSDRFSAERPKGSFSTLEIQRTEQGDSAMYLCASSKQWTGEAFFGQGTRLTVV.

This clonotype was seen only a few times. V and J are TRBV28 and TRBJ1-6; 12 bases fit TRBD1. The ends lost 2 bases at V and 6 bases at J; junction bases unmatched: 8. CDR3 length: 18 residues. Germline CDR1 is MDHEN and CDR2 is SYDVKM. The CDR3 DNA reads TGTGCCAGCAGTTTACCCGGGACAGGGGGCTTTTCTAATTCACCCCTCCACTTT. Its translation: CASSLPGTGGFSNSPLHF. Variable domain in full (rest from reference TRBV28 and TRBJ1-6): DVKVTQSSRYLVKRTGEKVFLECVQDMDHENMFWYRQDPGLGLRLIYFSYDVKMKEKGDIPEGYSVSREKKERFSLILESASTNQTSMYLCASSLPGTGGFSNSPLHFGNGTRLTVT.

At least ten counts were recorded for this clonotype. The chain combines TRBV6-1 with TRBJ2-2; 9 bases map to TRBD2. This CDR3 is built from 15 residues. Germline V CDR1 and CDR2: MNHNS, SASEGT. Losses at the gene ends were 7 bases for V and 3 bases for J; bases not matched to a gene: 6. Here the CDR3 reads CASTRGGLHTGELFF. CDR3 bases: TGTGCCAGCACGCGGGGGGGGCTACACACCGGGGAGCTGTTTTTT.

The chain employs TRBV3-1 and TRBJ1-2; TRBD1 aligns across 10 bases. Germline values: CDR1 LGHDT, CDR2 YNNKEL (reference sequence). V lost 2 bases and J lost 4; bases outside the gene matches: 4. The length of the CDR3 is 15 residues. Written as DNA, the CDR3 is TGTGCCAGCAGCCAATCCGGGACAGGGGTCTATGGCTACACCTTC. Translation: CASSQSGTGVYGYTF. Drawing the rest from reference TRBV3-1 and TRBJ1-2, the complete variable domain is DTAVSQTPKYLVTQMGNDKSIKCEQNLGHDTMYWYKQDSKKFLKIMFSYNNKELIINETVPNRFSPKSPDKAHLNLHINSLELGDSAVYFCASSQSGTGVYGYTFGSGTRLTVV.

This clonotype turned up a few times. This sequence joins TRBV3-1 and TRBJ1-1; perhaps TRBD1 as D (5 bases). V lost 2 bases to trimming and J lost 8 bases, with 9 bases between them. There are 12 residues in the CDR3. The germline V gene encodes CDR1 LGHDT and CDR2 YNNKEL (reference sequence). This CDR3 is CASSQSGLEAFF. CDR3 DNA: TGTGCCAGCAGCCAATCGGGACTCGAAGCTTTCTTT.

This clonotype was counted many times. The rearrangement links TRBV5-4 to TRBJ1-2; perhaps TRBD1 as D (6 bases). In germline, CDR1 is SGHNT, CDR2 YYREEE (reference sequence). This CDR3 has 14 amino acids. V lost 4 bases and J 2 bases, leaving 12 bases between the germline ends. CDR3 in amino acids: CASSPGASNYGYTF. Here the CDR3 DNA reads TGTGCCAGCAGCCCGGGGGCATCCAACTATGGCTACACCTTC.

At least ten counts were recorded for this clonotype. The genes are TRBV6-1 and TRBJ1-1; a possible D gene is TRBD1 (6 bases). The germline V and J ends were trimmed by 6 bases and 0 bases, with 17 bases remaining between them. This CDR3 spans 16 amino acids. Germline lookup yields CDR1 MNHNS and CDR2 SASEGT. The CDR3 sequence is CASRATGPGVNTEAFF. For the CDR3, the DNA is TGTGCCAGCAGAGCTACAGGGCCGGGGGTGAACACTGAAGCTTTCTTT.

For this clonotype: With a much larger clone just one base away, this may be a read error. This rearrangement joins TRBV29-1 to TRBJ2-3; 10 bases fit TRBD1. With 5 bases clipped from V and 1 base from J, the junction kept 6 bases outside the gene matches. Germline CDR1 is SQVTM and CDR2 is ANQGSEA. The CDR3 runs 15 residues. The CDR3 here is CSVKVGTGGTDTQYF. The CDR3 nucleotides read TGCAGCGTTAAAGTGGGGACAGGGGGCACAGATACGCAGTATTTT.

CDR3 sequence: CSAMGQLNTEAFF. CDR3 DNA sequence: TGCAGTGCTATGGGACAGCTAAACACTGAAGCTTTCTTT. The rearrangement uses TRBV20-1 and TRBJ1-1; 7 positions agree with TRBD1. V lost 4 bases and J lost 2; bases outside the gene matches: 4. The CDR3 runs 13 residues. The germline gives CDR1 DFQATT, CDR2 SNEGSKA (reference sequence).

A few counts support this clonotype. The chain joins TRBV5-4 to TRBJ2-2; possible D gene TRBD2, 6 bases. The CDR3 loop spans 14 amino acids. The germline CDR1 and CDR2 sequences are SGHNT and YYREEE (reference sequence). The V end was cut by 0 bases, the J end by 8 bases, with 11 bases between. The CDR3 here is CASSLVGEDGELFF. CDR3 coding DNA: TGTGCCAGCAGCTTGGTAGGGGAGGATGGGGAGCTGTTTTTT.